The present T cell receptor (beta chain) was sequenced within a study of cytomegalovirus exposure and HLA in healthy donors. This CDR3 is built from 13 residues. Germline trimming cut 2 bases from V and 2 bases from J; bases unmatched to any gene: 2. Germline lookup yields CDR1 GTSNPN and CDR2 SVGIG (reference sequence). PCR employed 60 Vbeta and 13 Jbeta primers. Sequencing used immunoSEQ multiplex PCR; TCRdb keeps in-frame clones, though not all of them. Here the sample table reports more than 100,000 clones. This chain links TRBV30 with TRBJ2-7, with 8 bases identical to TRBD1. The receptor comes from a man aged 35-49 years in good health and CMV-seronegative. The sequencing sample was made of PBMCs. This CDR3 is CAWSPGQAYEQYF. Here the CDR3 DNA reads TGTGCCTGGAGTCCGGGACAGGCCTACGAGCAGTACTTC.